This T cell receptor beta chain was captured in a study of T cell responses to AZD1222 COVID-19 vaccine. V lost 4 bases and J 5 bases, leaving 12 bases between the germline ends. Germline values: CDR1 SGDLS, CDR2 YYNGEE. This CDR3 comprises 13 residues. This clone has just a few counts. Its specificity is unknown. Points from the study as a whole: At baseline, just a handful of AZD1222 recipients tested seropositive.

Clones were sequenced by immunoSEQ multiplex PCR, and TCRdb holds only the in-frame ones, with some missing. Among around 180,000 clones listed, 80% to 90% were seen once. The gene calls are TRBV9 and TRBJ2-5; D remains ambiguous. This clonotype originated in an adult in good health. This specimen was peripheral blood, taken on day 0 of AZD1222 vaccination. CDR3 nucleotides: TGTGCCAGCAGCTACCGGACCTCGGAGACCCAGTACTTC. Encoded protein: CASSYRTSETQYF. The whole variable domain, remainder taken from reference TRBV9 and TRBJ2-5, is DSGVTQTPKHLITATGQRVTLRCSPRSGDLSVYWYQQSLDQGLQFLIQYYNGEERAKGNILERFSAQQFPDLHSELNLSSLELGDSALYFCASSYRTSETQYFGPGTRLLVL.